The clone carrying this T cell receptor (beta chain) was counted only a few times. Its antigen is as yet unknown. The data derive from a study of T-cell memory formation after mild COVID-19. V shed 1 base and J shed 6 bases, with 15 bases lying between them. The V gene's germline CDR1 is SGHTA and CDR2 FQGNSA. The CDR3 is 16 amino acids. Notes on the study in general: Detection of some responders pre-infection suggested pre-existing cross-reactive memory T cells participated. Chiefly within CM and EM were the contracting CD4+ clones; CD8+ ones were within EMRA.

TCRdb reprocessed the 5' RACE reads with MiXCR, giving one entry per CDR3 protein. The table shows hundreds of thousands of distinct CDR3 sequences, with roughly 20% occurring only once. Sequencing used PBMCs or a T cell subset sorted from them (not recorded which). This TCR was recovered from an adult woman who had mild COVID-19 (a few samples of this study predate the infection). Cell type and time point are not known. The chain combines TRBV7-2 with TRBJ1-4; maybe TRBD1 (5 bases). CDR3 nucleotides: TGTGCCAGCAGCTTAGAGAGGGGCAGGGTGGATGAAAAACTGTTTTTT. It specifies CASSLERGRVDEKLFF.